This T cell receptor beta chain was retrieved from a study of cytomegalovirus exposure and HLA in healthy donors. On the study more broadly: Drawn from HLA-typed donors, some 80 million unique TCRs were held in an early data release. Study findings and constraints: Associated with cytomegalovirus, according to the listing, were approximately 160 TCR beta chains.

The PCR was carried out with 60 Vbeta primers and 13 Jbeta primers. In the source study's methods: In a later analysis, about 9.9 million of approximately 86 million unique beta chains occurred in at least two donors. This table comes from immunoSEQ multiplex PCR, and its TCRdb copy is limited to in-frame clones, with some not included. V, J and clone size were drawn from that table, and D and trimming were deduced from the DNA. The repertoire has over 150,000 clones, roughly 75% of them found once; the top ten carry 1%. Concerning this clone itself: Its specificity is unknown.

The TCR originated in a woman in her 50s in good health and CMV-seropositive. The sequenced material came from PBMCs.

CDR3 bases: TGTGCCAGCAGCCCCTCCGGGACACTATCTGGAAACACCATATATTTT. It codes for CASSPSGTLSGNTIYF. V gene TRBV4-2 combines with J gene TRBJ1-3; perhaps TRBD1 as D (6 bases). The V gene's germline CDR1 is LGHNA and CDR2 YNFKEQ. V was shortened by 4 bases and J by 1 base, with 14 bases between the two germline ends. CDR3 size: 16 residues.